These 5 T cell receptor beta chains share one sample of origin, sequenced in a study of shared clonotypes between healthy human individuals. Sequenced by immunoSEQ multiplex PCR; TCRdb stores in-frame clones only, minus some. This sample has about 2.4 million clones; over 85% occur once, and the top ten carry around 0.4%. Sequenced input: naive CD4+ T cells from PBMCs. Subset of the sample: CD45RA+ positively selected. These TCRs come from a man between 18 and 35 years old in good health. Some clones in this sample may be carry-over from other donors' samples.

J is TRBJ2-1 and V is TRBV9; TRBD2 agrees at 14 bases. Germline V gives CDR1 SGDLS, CDR2 YYNGEE. After removal of 3 bases from V and 8 bases from J, the junction contained 7 bases not matched to a gene. The CDR3 sequence is 16 residues long. CDR3 residues: CASSGTGTSGSYEQFF. The CDR3 region has the DNA TGTGCCAGCAGCGGAACCGGGACTAGCGGGAGTTATGAGCAGTTCTTC.

The V call is TRBV2, the J call TRBJ1-5; 9 nucleotides match TRBD1. Germline V lookup: CDR1 SNHLY, CDR2 FYNNEI. The V gene end was trimmed by 6 bases and the J gene end by 3 bases; junction bases not matched to a gene: 15. This CDR3 has 18 amino acids. The CDR3 region is CASRRSLAGQGTNQPQHF. CDR3 in DNA: TGTGCCAGCAGGCGGAGTTTAGCGGGACAGGGTACCAATCAGCCCCAGCATTTT.

This chain joins TRBV19 and TRBJ2-7, with a possible D match to TRBD1 (7 bases). Germline V CDR1 and CDR2: LNHDA, SQIVND (reference sequence). The length of the CDR3 is 14 residues. Trimming shortened V by 2 bases and J by 2 bases, and 10 bases separated the two germline ends. The CDR3 DNA is TGTGCCAGTAGTATACAGGGGGGCCCCTACGAGCAGTACTTC. This sequence encodes CASSIQGGPYEQYF.

This clone was seen just once. The chain links TRBV6-6 to TRBJ2-7; no firm D call. Trimming removed 6 bases at V and 4 bases at J, with 16 bases between. CDR1 and CDR2 from the germline V gene are MNHNY and SVGAGI (reference sequence). CDR3 size: 14 residues. The CDR3 DNA reads as TGTGCCAGCAGGATAGGGCCTGGGCCGTACGAGCAGTACTTC. It specifies CASRIGPGPYEQYF.

The chain combines TRBV7-2 with TRBJ2-1, with a tentative D call TRBD1 (6 bases). The V gene's germline CDR1 is SGHTA and CDR2 FQGNSA. V lost 2 bases, J lost 1 base, and 12 bases lay in between. This CDR3 is built from 16 residues. The CDR3 spells CASSLQGMGSYNEQFF. In DNA form, the CDR3 reads TGTGCCAGCAGCTTACAGGGGATGGGGTCCTACAATGAGCAGTTCTTC. The variable domain in full, with the rest retrieved from reference TRBV7-2 and TRBJ2-1, is GAGVSQSPSNKVTEKGKDVELRCDPISGHTALYWYRQSLGQGLEFLIYFQGNSAPDKSGLPSDRFSAERTGGSVSTLTIQRTQQEDSAVYLCASSLQGMGSYNEQFFGPGTRLTVL.